This T cell receptor (beta chain) emerged from a study of CD4 and CD8 cells across lung adenocarcinoma regions. As concerns this clonotype: The junction departs from germline at one end; a sequencing error may be responsible.

TCRdb processed the PCR reads anew with MiXCR; each CDR3 protein has one entry. The table lists approximately 13,000 distinct CDR3 sequences, about 48% of them singletons. The CDR3 covers 14 residues. Germline CDR1 reads ENHRY; CDR2 reads SYGVKD. The gene calls are TRBV10-3 and TRBJ1-5; 9 nucleotides match TRBD1. Sequencing was done on a sample of CD4+ T cells from the center of a lung tumor. This receptor was obtained from a male donor with lung adenocarcinoma. The CD4 and CD8 labels of this study may be unreliable. Here the CDR3 DNA reads TGTGCCATCAGTGGACAGGGGGGCAATCAGCCCCACCACTTT. Protein sequence: CAISGQGGNQPHHF.